This T cell receptor (beta chain) was retrieved from a study of regulatory T cells in long-lasting Graves disease. General study points: The study found TRBV28, TRBJ1-2 and TRBJ2-5 favored in persistent disease. Patients with persistent Graves' had lower TCR diversity than newly diagnosed patients. Comparison showed that persistent patients shared more public clonotypes (about 2,600) than new patients (966).

The CDR3 has 14 residues. The V gene lost 3 bases and the J gene lost 4 bases, with 10 bases spanning the gap. Germline lookup yields CDR1 LNHDA and CDR2 SQIVND (reference sequence). This sample's time point: persistent/refractory GD, antithyroid drugs over 5 years with positive TRAb. Scientists built the TCR library using RNA that was extracted from PBMCs. For TCR beta, libraries came from iRepertoire HTBI primers and Arm-PCR of CDR3 regions. TCRdb re-called the multiplex PCR reads through MiXCR, storing one row per CDR3 protein. The sample has 400,000 to 500,000 distinct CDR3 sequences, under 25% seen once. Only a few counts were recorded for this clonotype. Its specificity is not known.

The TCR comes from a female donor with Graves disease. The chain carries TRBV19 and TRBJ1-5; D not certain. The specimen was peripheral blood mononuclear cells (PBMCs), collected when the disease was refractory, from a patient treated with antithyroid drugs. CDR3 DNA: TGTGCCAGTAGTATTAAGGACGTAAATCAGCCCCAGCATTTT. Amino acid sequence: CASSIKDVNQPQHF.